The 6 T cell receptor beta chains below all came from one sample that was sequenced in a study of T cells in Graves' hyperthyroidism and ophthalmopathy. Amplification yielded TCR beta CDR3 regions, with RNA transcripts as the source. TCR CDR3 regions were first amplified by RT-PCR with HTBI primers. TCRdb re-called the multiplex PCR reads through MiXCR, storing one row per CDR3 protein. The profile covers approximately 700,000 distinct CDR3 sequences, with about a sixth appearing a single time and under 8.5% taken by the ten largest. The sequencing sample was made of blood. Every receptor here comes from a man younger than 35 with Graves' hyperthyroidism.

This chain joins TRBV29-1 and TRBJ2-5, with TRBD2 matching 7 bases. The V gene end was trimmed by 7 bases and the J gene end by 4 bases; junction bases not matched to a gene: 12. The germline V gene encodes CDR1 SQVTM and CDR2 ANQGSEA. This CDR3 region has 14 residues. CDR3 sequence: CSGRSGLTGETQYF. CDR3 in DNA: TGCAGCGGCCGATCGGGACTAACGGGAGAGACCCAGTACTTC.

In its sample, this clonotype was seen many times. This chain uses TRBV2 with TRBJ2-5, with D possibly called TRBD1 or TRBD2 (5 bases each). The CDR3 consists of 15 residues. CDR1 and CDR2 (germline): SNHLY, FYNNEI. V lost 7 bases and J lost 7, with 22 bases in between. The CDR3 sequence: CASIDSGTLLRTQYF. CDR3 sequence (DNA): TGTGCCAGCATAGACTCCGGGACCCTCCTTCGGACCCAGTACTTC.

This clonotype showed up many times. The J gene is TRBJ2-3, the V gene TRBV20-1; TRBD2 aligns across 9 bases. This CDR3 is built from 13 residues. Looked up from germline, CDR1 is DFQATT and CDR2 is SNEGSKA (reference sequence). V lost 6 bases to trimming and J lost 7 bases; unmatched junction nucleotides: 8. CDR3 amino acids: CSATLAGAHTQYF. The CDR3 DNA follows: TGCAGTGCCACCTTAGCGGGAGCTCATACGCAGTATTTT.

This clonotype was seen at least ten times. The V gene is TRBV28, the J gene TRBJ2-7; D gene unclear. Germline V gene sequence: CDR1 MDHEN, CDR2 SYDVKM. Trimming left V 6 bases short and J 0 bases short, with 15 bases between. This CDR3 is 15 amino acids long. In DNA form, the CDR3 reads TGTGCCAGCAGCCCAACCAGGAGACCCTCCTACGAGCAGTACTTC. This codes for CASSPTRRPSYEQYF. Combining the CDR3 with reference TRBV28 and TRBJ2-7 gives the whole variable domain DVKVTQSSRYLVKRTGEKVFLECVQDMDHENMFWYRQDPGLGLRLIYFSYDVKMKEKGDIPEGYSVSREKKERFSLILESASTNQTSMYLCASSPTRRPSYEQYFGPGTRLTVT.

The table lists this clonotype with many counts. The rearrangement joins TRBV28 to TRBJ2-1, with TRBD1 matching 9 bases. The J segment lost 6 bases and the V segment lost 1 base, leaving 7 bases of the junction unmatched. The germline gives CDR1 MDHEN, CDR2 SYDVKM. This CDR3 spans 16 amino acids. The CDR3 sequence: CASSLSSGQGRNEQFF. In nucleotides, the CDR3 is TGTGCCAGCAGTTTATCCTCGGGACAGGGTCGCAATGAGCAGTTCTTC.

This clonotype has at least ten counts. CDR3 region: CASSRWTVPTDTQYF. CDR3 in DNA: TGTGCCAGCAGCCGTTGGACAGTTCCGACAGATACGCAGTATTTT. The chain links TRBV12-3 or TRBV12-4 to TRBJ2-3; D possibly corresponds to TRBD1 (6 bases). The V and J ends lost 6 bases and 3 bases respectively, with 16 bases between them. The CDR3 has 15 amino acids.